The sequence of this T cell receptor (beta chain) was determined in a study of T cell responses to AZD1222 COVID-19 vaccine. Study results and limitations: Reports indicate that nearly half of spike-specific TCRs are directed at unmutated variant regions.

Assay: immunoSEQ multiplex PCR; the TCRdb copy retains only in-frame clones and omits some. The repertoire holds 100,000 to 150,000 clones, with about 88% as singletons. Regarding this clone: The antigen is not known.

This material consisted of peripheral blood, taken 28 days after the second AZD1222 dose. This receptor was taken from an adult who received the AZD1222 COVID-19 vaccine.

As DNA, the CDR3 is TGTGCCACCAGCAGAGAGATGAGAATCTATGGCTACACCTTC. Translating it yields CATSREMRIYGYTF. The chain combines TRBV15 with TRBJ1-2; D is undetermined. Trimming shortened V by 0 bases and J by 4 bases, and 9 bases separated the two germline ends. This CDR3 is built from 14 residues. Germline loops: CDR1 LNHNV, CDR2 YYDKDF (reference sequence).